What follows are 28 T cell receptor beta chains derived from one specimen sequenced in a study of OX40 agonist ivuxolimab in advanced cancers. TCRdb's copy holds only in-frame clones and misses some; the assay was immunoSEQ multiplex PCR. The table lists tens of thousands of clones, approximately 90% of them singletons, with about 38% in the top ten. Sequenced here: CD4+ or CD8+ T cells sorted from blood, sampled in a trial of the OX40 agonist ivuxolimab. Source of these receptors: an adult with an advanced solid tumor such as melanoma, head and neck, liver or kidney cancer.

As for this clone: Other nucleotide sequences in the sample specify the same CDR3. The chain recombines TRBV9 with TRBJ1-4; tentatively, D is TRBD1 (5 bases). The germline gives CDR1 SGDLS, CDR2 YYNGEE. Trimming removed 0 bases at V and 2 bases at J, with 8 bases between. The CDR3 has 15 amino acids. CDR3 residues: CASSVGGATNEKLFF. The DNA of the CDR3 is TGTGCCAGCAGCGTAGGCGGGGCGACTAATGAAAAACTGTTTTTT.

This clone was found once. The chain employs TRBV7-9 and TRBJ2-5; 10 bases align to TRBD1. The last part of the DNA fits TRBJ2-7 better; the J call may be wrong. In germline, CDR1 is SEHNR, CDR2 FQNEAQ (reference sequence). This CDR3 has 15 residues. The chain's CDR3 is CASSTDRGPTYEQYF. CDR3 DNA sequence: TGTGCCAGCAGCACAGACAGGGGGCCAACCTACGAGCAGTACTTC.

This clone was counted once. The gene calls are TRBV28 and TRBJ2-7; D perhaps matches TRBD1 (5 bases). The V end was cut by 2 bases, the J end by 4 bases, with 9 bases between. Germline lookup yields CDR1 MDHEN and CDR2 SYDVKM. The CDR3 is 13 residues long. CDR3 DNA sequence: TGTGCCAGCAGTTTACTTCGACAGTACGAGCAGTACTTC. Protein: CASSLLRQYEQYF.

The genes are TRBV9 and TRBJ1-3; D gene uncertain. The CDR3 has 18 amino acids. Germline CDR1 SGDLS, CDR2 YYNGEE. Trimming cost V 3 bases and J 3 bases, with 22 bases left between them. The CDR3 region has the DNA TGTGCCAGCAGCGCCAGCCTCACTACGGGTCTAGGTGGAAACACCATATATTTT. Amino acids: CASSASLTTGLGGNTIYF.

The chain employs TRBV19 and TRBJ2-4, with D possibly matching TRBD2 (6 bases). The CDR3 has 14 amino acids. From germline, CDR1 is LNHDA and CDR2 SQIVND (reference sequence). Trimming cost V 4 bases and J 5 bases, with 12 bases left between them. Here the CDR3 reads CASSRGAGQNIQYF. In nucleotides, the CDR3 is TGTGCCAGTAGTAGGGGAGCGGGCCAAAACATTCAGTACTTC. The full variable domain, in which reference TRBV19 and TRBJ2-4 provide the parts outside the CDR3, is DGGITQSPKYLFRKEGQNVTLSCEQNLNHDAMYWYRQDPGQGLRLIYYSQIVNDFQKGDIAEGYSVSREKKESFPLTVTSAQKNPTAFYLCASSRGAGQNIQYFGAGTRLSVL.

CDR3 bases: TGTGCCAGCAGCTCTAACGGGAGGGTCAATGAGCAGTTCTTC. It yields the protein CASSSNGRVNEQFF. The chain has TRBV5-4 and TRBJ2-1; 8 bases line up with TRBD2. This CDR3 contains 14 residues. Germline CDR1 and CDR2: SGHNT and YYREEE (reference sequence). V shed 3 bases and J 6 bases; nucleotides not matched to a gene: 5.

This sequence joins TRBV15 and TRBJ1-4, with 7 nucleotides matching TRBD1. This CDR3 contains 15 residues. J was trimmed by 5 bases and V by 5 bases; bases with no gene match: 8. Germline CDR1 LNHNV, CDR2 YYDKDF (reference sequence). The CDR3 is CATSDRTGSNEKLFF. In DNA, the CDR3 is TGTGCCACCAGCGACAGGACAGGTTCGAATGAAAAACTGTTTTTT.

V usage is TRBV27 and J usage is TRBJ2-5; no definite D call. Germline V gene lookup returns CDR1 MNHEY and CDR2 SMNVEV (reference sequence). Trimming removed 8 bases at V and 10 bases at J, with 14 bases between. The CDR3 length is 11 residues. The chain's CDR3 is CASGLARNQYF. The DNA for the CDR3 is TGTGCCAGCGGCCTCGCGAGAAACCAGTACTTC.

V and J are TRBV27 and TRBJ2-7, with D uncertain. The CDR3 consists of 10 residues. Between the trimmed V and J ends, which lost 4 bases and 2 bases, there was a span of 0 bases. Germline V gives CDR1 MNHEY, CDR2 SMNVEV (reference sequence). Here the CDR3 reads CASSSYEQYF. The CDR3 coding sequence is TGTGCCAGCAGTTCCTACGAGCAGTACTTC.

Remarks on this clone: Other DNA sequences of this sample code for an identical CDR3. The chain carries TRBV6-5 and TRBJ2-7, with a possible D match to TRBD2 (7 bases). Trimming shortened V by 5 bases and J by 1 base, and 15 bases separated the two germline ends. Germline V gene data show CDR1 as MNHEY and CDR2 as SVGAGI. The CDR3 has 15 residues. CDR3 in DNA: TGTGCCAGCAGTCTTGGGGGCGGGAGTTCCTACGAGCAGTACTTC. Protein: CASSLGGGSSYEQYF.

CDR3 sequence: CASSPNYADTQYF. CDR3 DNA sequence: TGTGCCAGCAGTCCGAATTACGCAGATACGCAGTATTTT. The rearrangement links TRBV27 to TRBJ2-3; no clear D. The V gene's germline CDR1 is MNHEY and CDR2 SMNVEV (reference sequence). The CDR3 sequence is 13 residues long. V was pared by 5 bases and J by 4 bases, with 10 bases between.

This chain links TRBV7-2 with TRBJ2-3; no clear D gene. CDR3 length: 17 residues. The V gene's germline CDR1 is SGHTA and CDR2 FQGNSA. V lost 0 bases, J lost 0 bases, and 13 bases lay in between. CDR3 sequence reads: CASSLARMRPSTDTQYF. The CDR3 DNA reads as TGTGCCAGCAGCTTAGCGCGGATGCGACCTAGCACAGATACGCAGTATTTT. Supplemented by reference TRBV7-2 and TRBJ2-3, the full variable domain reads GAGVSQSPSNKVTEKGKDVELRCDPISGHTALYWYRQSLGQGLEFLIYFQGNSAPDKSGLPSDRFSAERTGGSVSTLTIQRTQQEDSAVYLCASSLARMRPSTDTQYFGPGTRLTVL.

The gene calls are TRBV13 and TRBJ2-7; TRBD1 aligns across 8 bases. The CDR3 spans 15 residues. Per germline, CDR1 PRHDT and CDR2 FYEKMQ (reference sequence). With 2 bases clipped from V and 0 bases from J, the junction kept 3 bases outside the gene matches. CDR3 in DNA: TGTGCCAGCAGCTTATTTGGACAGGGCTCCTACGAGCAGTACTTC. This gives the protein CASSLFGQGSYEQYF.

The V gene is TRBV4-2, the J gene TRBJ2-6, with TRBD1 matching over 7 bases. Germline V lookup: CDR1 LGHNA, CDR2 YNFKEQ. CDR3 size: 16 residues. V lost 5 bases to trimming and J lost 2 bases; unmatched junction nucleotides: 6. Here the CDR3 reads CASSEHRGTGANVLTF. CDR3 DNA: TGTGCCAGCAGCGAGCACAGGGGAACTGGGGCCAACGTCCTGACTTTC.

V usage is TRBV6-5 and J usage is TRBJ1-6; 10 bases fit TRBD1. Unmatched junction bases numbered 6, after V lost 5 bases and J lost 8 bases. The CDR3 spans 15 residues. The germline gives CDR1 MNHEY, CDR2 SVGAGI. CDR3 DNA sequence: TGTGCCAGCAGTCCGGAGACAGGGGGCGATTCACCCCTCCACTTT. Its translation: CASSPETGGDSPLHF.

This sequence joins TRBV5-4 and TRBJ1-2, with 7 nucleotides matching TRBD1. Germline loops: CDR1 SGHNT, CDR2 YYREEE (reference sequence). This CDR3 comprises 13 residues. Germline trimming cut 4 bases from V and 8 bases from J; bases unmatched to any gene: 8. The CDR3 bases are TGTGCCAGCAGCGTACCAGAGGGGGCGGGCTACACCTTC. Translating it yields CASSVPEGAGYTF. The variable domain in full, completed from reference TRBV5-4 and TRBJ1-2, reads ETGVTQSPTHLIKTRGQQVTLRCSSQSGHNTVSWYQQALGQGPQFIFQYYREEENGRGNFPPRFSGLQFPNYSSELNVNALELDDSALYLCASSVPEGAGYTFGSGTRLTVV.

The V and J genes are TRBV19 and TRBJ1-5; D not resolved. This CDR3 has 15 residues. Germline V lookup: CDR1 LNHDA, CDR2 SQIVND (reference sequence). With 7 bases removed from V and 0 bases from J, the gap between germline ends came to 13 bases. Here the CDR3 reads CASTYSLDSNQPQHF. CDR3 coding DNA: TGTGCCAGTACTTATTCCCTCGATAGCAATCAGCCCCAGCATTTT.

The chain has TRBV25-1 and TRBJ2-6, with D maybe TRBD2 (6 bases). Looked up from germline, CDR1 is MGHDK and CDR2 is SYGVNS. This CDR3 contains 16 residues. V lost 8 bases and J 0 bases, leaving 14 bases between the germline ends. The CDR3 bases are TGTGCCAGCCAGGGTGGCGGGGACTCTGGGGCCAACGTCCTGACTTTC. Its translation: CASQGGGDSGANVLTF.

The CDR3 coding sequence is TGCAGCGTTGGGGTTTCACCCCTCCACTTT. Translation: CSVGVSPLHF. The chain recombines TRBV29-1 with TRBJ1-6; no clear D. The CDR3 covers 10 residues. Per germline, CDR1 SQVTM and CDR2 ANQGSEA. V shed 4 bases and J shed 9 bases, with 4 bases lying between them.

The genes are TRBV14 and TRBJ1-1; no reliable D call. V lost 2 bases and J lost 1, with 11 bases in between. The CDR3 consists of 15 residues. Germline CDR1 and CDR2: SGHDN and FVKESK. The CDR3 DNA sequence: TGTGCCAGCAGCCAACTGGACGGCTGGAACACTGAAGCTTTCTTT. Translating it yields CASSQLDGWNTEAFF.

The genes are TRBV14 and TRBJ1-2, with D maybe TRBD1 (5 bases). Germline-derived CDR1 and CDR2 are SGHDN and FVKESK. The CDR3 runs to 17 residues. V was cut by 1 base and J by 6 bases, with 21 bases left in between. In DNA form, the CDR3 reads TGTGCCAGCAGCCAAGGAGGAAGGAGGGAAGGGGAGAATGGCTACACCTTC. Translating it yields CASSQGGRREGENGYTF.

This rearrangement joins TRBV11-2 to TRBJ2-7; weak D call: TRBD2 (6 bases). Germline CDR1 and CDR2: SGHAT and FQNNGV. This CDR3 is 15 amino acids long. Trimming shortened V by 5 bases and J by 7 bases, and 21 bases separated the two germline ends. CDR3 region: CASSHPAGLRKEQYF. The CDR3 nucleotides read TGTGCCAGCAGCCACCCAGCGGGCCTCCGGAAGGAGCAGTACTTC.

The chain combines TRBV4-1 with TRBJ2-7; D is perhaps TRBD1 (5 bases). This CDR3 spans 12 amino acids. Germline CDR1 is MGHRA and CDR2 is YSYEKL. Trimming removed 1 base from V and 6 bases from J, with 7 bases in between. The CDR3 DNA sequence: TGCGCCAGCAGCCAAGGTAGGGGCGAGCAGTACTTC. It yields the protein CASSQGRGEQYF.

This clone was seen just once. The chain joins TRBV4-1 to TRBJ2-5; TRBD1 agrees at 11 bases. The J call may not be correct, given that the DNA end is closer to TRBJ2-7. Germline CDR1 and CDR2: MGHRA and YSYEKL. This CDR3 is 16 amino acids long. DNA of the CDR3: TGCGCCAGCAGCCAAGATGAGGGGACAGGGGGTAACGAGCAGTACTTC. The encoded protein is CASSQDEGTGGNEQYF.

The V call is TRBV7-9, the J call TRBJ2-2, with unresolved D. Trimming took 2 bases from V and 0 from J, leaving 10 bases between them. The CDR3 sequence is 16 residues long. The germline CDR1 and CDR2 sequences are SEHNR and FQNEAQ (reference sequence). DNA for the CDR3: TGTGCCAGCAGCTTATTTGCAGGTCCGAACACCGGGGAGCTGTTTTTT. Its protein is CASSLFAGPNTGELFF.

The J gene is TRBJ2-2, the V gene TRBV28, with D perhaps being TRBD1 or TRBD2 (6 bases each). CDR1 is MDHEN, CDR2 SYDVKM, per germline. This CDR3 is built from 14 residues. V was pared by 7 bases and J by 5 bases, with 14 bases between. This CDR3 is CASTPPGATGELFF. The CDR3 nucleotides are TGTGCCAGCACTCCGCCGGGGGCGACCGGGGAGCTGTTTTTT.

This rearrangement joins TRBV15 to TRBJ2-2; the match to TRBD1 covers 8 bases. Germline V gene data show CDR1 as LNHNV and CDR2 as YYDKDF (reference sequence). V gave up 3 bases and J gave up 7 bases; unmatched junction bases: 7. The CDR3 has 15 residues. The CDR3 region is CATSSLRGLGGELFF. The CDR3 DNA reads TGTGCCACCAGCAGCCTCAGGGGGCTGGGCGGGGAGCTGTTTTTT.

V gene TRBV29-1 combines with J gene TRBJ2-1; 9 nucleotides match TRBD1. The CDR3 has 12 amino acids. The V segment lost 7 bases and the J segment 4 bases; nucleotides outside the gene matches: 2. Germline V gives CDR1 SQVTM, CDR2 ANQGSEA. CDR3 loop: CSGQGGYNEQFF. CDR3 in DNA: TGCAGCGGACAGGGGGGATACAATGAGCAGTTCTTC.